This TCR beta chain was found in a study of shared clonotypes between healthy human individuals. Germline values: CDR1 SQVTM, CDR2 ANQGSEA. Between the trimmed V and J ends, which lost 5 bases and 1 base, there was a span of 14 bases. The CDR3 contains 15 residues. Sequenced by immunoSEQ multiplex PCR; TCRdb stores in-frame clones only, minus some. The sample has a few million clones, about 90% seen once. This sequence was found in a man aged 18 to 35 in good health. Some clones in this sample may be carry-over from other donors' samples. J is TRBJ2-2 and V is TRBV29-1, with D uncertain. The sequencing sample was made of naive CD4+ T cells from PBMCs. The subset denotes: CD45RA+ positively selected. CDR3 amino acids: CSVLEMDGNTGELFF. DNA for the CDR3: TGCAGCGTTCTAGAAATGGACGGGAACACCGGGGAGCTGTTTTTT.